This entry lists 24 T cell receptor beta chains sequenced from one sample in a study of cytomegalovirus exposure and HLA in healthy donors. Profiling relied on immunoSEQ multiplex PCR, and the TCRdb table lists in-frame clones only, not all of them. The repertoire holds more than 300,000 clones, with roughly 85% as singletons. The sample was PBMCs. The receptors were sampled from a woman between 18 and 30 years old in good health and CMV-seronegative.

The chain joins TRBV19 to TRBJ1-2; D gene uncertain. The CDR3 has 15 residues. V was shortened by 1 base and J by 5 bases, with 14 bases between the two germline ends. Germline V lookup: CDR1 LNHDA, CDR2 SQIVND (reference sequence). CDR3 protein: CASSIGLQVWYGYTF. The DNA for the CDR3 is TGTGCCAGTAGTATAGGCCTGCAGGTCTGGTATGGCTACACCTTC.

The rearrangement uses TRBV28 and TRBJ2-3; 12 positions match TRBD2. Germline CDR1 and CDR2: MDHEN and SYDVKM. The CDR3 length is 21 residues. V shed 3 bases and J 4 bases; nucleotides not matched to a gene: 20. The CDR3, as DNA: TGTGCCAGCAGTTTTTTCGGCTTGGGAGAACTAGCGGGAGGTAGGGCAGATACGCAGTATTTT. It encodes CASSFFGLGELAGGRADTQYF.

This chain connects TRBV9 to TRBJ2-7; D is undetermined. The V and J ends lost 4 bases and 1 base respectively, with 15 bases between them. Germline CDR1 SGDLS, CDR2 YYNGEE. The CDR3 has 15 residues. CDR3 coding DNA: TGTGCCAGCAGCCCGTCCTCCTCTGTGTCCTACGAGCAGTACTTC. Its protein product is CASSPSSSVSYEQYF.

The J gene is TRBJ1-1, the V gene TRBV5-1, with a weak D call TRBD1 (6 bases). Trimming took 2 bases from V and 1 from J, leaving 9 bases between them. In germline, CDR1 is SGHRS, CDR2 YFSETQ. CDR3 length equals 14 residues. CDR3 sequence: CASSFGQKNTEAFF. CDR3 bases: TGCGCCAGCAGCTTCGGACAGAAGAACACTGAAGCTTTCTTT.

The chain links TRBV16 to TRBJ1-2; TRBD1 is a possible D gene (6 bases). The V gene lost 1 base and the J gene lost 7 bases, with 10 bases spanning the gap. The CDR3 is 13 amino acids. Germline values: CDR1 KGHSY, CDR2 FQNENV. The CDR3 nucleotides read TGTGCCAGCAGCCAATTAGGGGGATTTGGCTACACCTTC. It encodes CASSQLGGFGYTF.

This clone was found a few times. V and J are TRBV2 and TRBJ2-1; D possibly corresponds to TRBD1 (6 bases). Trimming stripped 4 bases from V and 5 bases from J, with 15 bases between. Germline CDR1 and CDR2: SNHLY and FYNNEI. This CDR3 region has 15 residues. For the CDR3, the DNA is TGTGCCAGCAGTGGGGACAACCTCAGGAACAATGAGCAGTTCTTC. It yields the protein CASSGDNLRNNEQFF. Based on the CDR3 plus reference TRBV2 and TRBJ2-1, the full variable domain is EPEVTQTPSHQVTQMGQEVILRCVPISNHLYFYWYRQILGQKVEFLVSFYNNEISEKSEIFDDQFSVERPDGSNFTLKIRSTKLEDSAMYFCASSGDNLRNNEQFFGPGTRLTVL.

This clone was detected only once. The CDR3 region has the DNA TGTGCCAGCCTTCTAGCGGGGGGGCCCGAGACCCAGTACTTC. It translates to CASLLAGGPETQYF. This chain links TRBV25-1 with TRBJ2-5; 12 bases map to TRBD2. The CDR3 covers 14 residues. Germline V gene lookup returns CDR1 MGHDK and CDR2 SYGVNS. J gave up 5 bases and V 8 bases, and 6 bases lay outside the gene matches.

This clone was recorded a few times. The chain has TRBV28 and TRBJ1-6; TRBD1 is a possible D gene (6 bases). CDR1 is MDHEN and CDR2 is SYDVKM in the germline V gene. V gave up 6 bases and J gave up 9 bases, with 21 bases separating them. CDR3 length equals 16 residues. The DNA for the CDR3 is TGTGCCAGCAGCCGAAGGTCAACAGGGTCGGGTTCACCCCTCCACTTT. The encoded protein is CASSRRSTGSGSPLHF.

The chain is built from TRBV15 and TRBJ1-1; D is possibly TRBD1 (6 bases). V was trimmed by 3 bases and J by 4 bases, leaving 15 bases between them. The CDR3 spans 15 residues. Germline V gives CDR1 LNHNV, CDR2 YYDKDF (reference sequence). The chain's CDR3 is CATSRGHSQGTEAFF. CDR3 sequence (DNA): TGTGCCACCAGCAGGGGACATTCCCAGGGCACTGAAGCTTTCTTT.

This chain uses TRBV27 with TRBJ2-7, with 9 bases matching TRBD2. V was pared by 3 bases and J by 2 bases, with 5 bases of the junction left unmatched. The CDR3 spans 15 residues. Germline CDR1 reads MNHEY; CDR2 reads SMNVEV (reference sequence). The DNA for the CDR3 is TGTGCCAGCAGTTTCAAGGCGGGAGGGCCCTACGAGCAGTACTTC. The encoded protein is CASSFKAGGPYEQYF.

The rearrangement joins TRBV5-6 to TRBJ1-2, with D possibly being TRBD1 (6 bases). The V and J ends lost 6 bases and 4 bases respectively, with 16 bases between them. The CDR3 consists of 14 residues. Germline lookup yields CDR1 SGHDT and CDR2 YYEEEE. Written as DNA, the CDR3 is TGTGCCAGCAACCGGGGGGGGCTAACCTATGGCTACACCTTC. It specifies CASNRGGLTYGYTF.

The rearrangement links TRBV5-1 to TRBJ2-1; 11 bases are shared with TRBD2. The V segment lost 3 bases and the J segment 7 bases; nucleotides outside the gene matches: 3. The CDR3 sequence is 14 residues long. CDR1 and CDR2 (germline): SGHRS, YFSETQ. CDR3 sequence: CASSSLAGGNEQFF. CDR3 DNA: TGCGCCAGCAGCTCATTAGCGGGGGGGAATGAGCAGTTCTTC.

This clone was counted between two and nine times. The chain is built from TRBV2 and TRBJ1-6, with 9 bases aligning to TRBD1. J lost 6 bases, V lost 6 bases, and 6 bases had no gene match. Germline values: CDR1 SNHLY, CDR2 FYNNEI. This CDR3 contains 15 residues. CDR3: CASRGDRATNSPLHF. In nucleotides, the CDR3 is TGTGCCAGCAGGGGGGACAGGGCAACTAATTCACCCCTCCACTTT.

The CDR3 loop reads CASSEGANRENEAFF. For the CDR3, the DNA is TGTGCCAGCAGCGAGGGGGCCAACAGGGAGAATGAAGCTTTCTTT. The J gene is TRBJ1-1, the V gene TRBV6-1; 7 nucleotides line up with TRBD1. V gave up 6 bases and J gave up 7 bases; unmatched junction bases: 14. The V gene's germline CDR1 is MNHNS and CDR2 SASEGT. The CDR3 totals 15 residues.

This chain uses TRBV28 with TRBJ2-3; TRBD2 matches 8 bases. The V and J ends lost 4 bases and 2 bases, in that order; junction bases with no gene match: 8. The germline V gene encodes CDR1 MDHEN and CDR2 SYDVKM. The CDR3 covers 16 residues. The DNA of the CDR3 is TGTGCCAGCAGTTCCCCCCGAGCGGGGGACACAGATACGCAGTATTTT. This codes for CASSSPRAGDTDTQYF.

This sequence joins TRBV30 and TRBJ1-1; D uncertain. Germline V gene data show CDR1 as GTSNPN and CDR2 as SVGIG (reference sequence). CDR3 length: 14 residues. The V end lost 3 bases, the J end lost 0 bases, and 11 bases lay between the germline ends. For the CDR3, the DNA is TGTGCCTGGAGGGTCAGTAAATTGAACACTGAAGCTTTCTTT. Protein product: CAWRVSKLNTEAFF.

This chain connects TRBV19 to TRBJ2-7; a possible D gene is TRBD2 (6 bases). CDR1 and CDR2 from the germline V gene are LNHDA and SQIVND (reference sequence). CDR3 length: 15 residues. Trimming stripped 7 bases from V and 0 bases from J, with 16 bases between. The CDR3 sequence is CASTNGGLASYEQYF. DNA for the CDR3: TGTGCCAGTACTAACGGGGGTCTGGCCTCCTACGAGCAGTACTTC.

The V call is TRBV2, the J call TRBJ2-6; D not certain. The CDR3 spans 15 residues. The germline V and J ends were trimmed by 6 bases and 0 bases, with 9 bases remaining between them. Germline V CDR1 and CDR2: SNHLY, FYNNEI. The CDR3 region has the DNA TGTGCCAGCAGACTACAAAGCTCTGGGGCCAACGTCCTGACTTTC. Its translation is CASRLQSSGANVLTF.

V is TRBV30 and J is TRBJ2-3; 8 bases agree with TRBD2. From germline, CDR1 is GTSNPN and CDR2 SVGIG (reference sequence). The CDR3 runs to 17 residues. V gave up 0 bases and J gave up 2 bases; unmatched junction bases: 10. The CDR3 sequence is CAWSVGSGGRDTDTQYF. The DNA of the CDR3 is TGTGCCTGGAGTGTGGGAAGCGGGGGAAGAGACACAGATACGCAGTATTTT.

CDR3 in amino acids: CATSTLASGGVYNEQFF. The DNA of the CDR3 is TGTGCCACCTCGACCTTGGCTAGCGGGGGGGTTTACAATGAGCAGTTCTTC. The chain is built from TRBV28 and TRBJ2-1, with 12 bases aligning to TRBD2. CDR1 and CDR2 (germline): MDHEN, SYDVKM. CDR3 length equals 17 residues. V was pared by 10 bases and J by 4 bases, with 14 bases of the junction left unmatched.

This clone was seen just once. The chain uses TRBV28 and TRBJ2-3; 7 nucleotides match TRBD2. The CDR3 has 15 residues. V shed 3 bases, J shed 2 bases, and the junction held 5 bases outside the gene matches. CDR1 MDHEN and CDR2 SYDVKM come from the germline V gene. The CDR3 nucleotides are TGTGCCAGCAGTTTTCAGCGGGAACTCACAGATACGCAGTATTTT. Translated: CASSFQRELTDTQYF.

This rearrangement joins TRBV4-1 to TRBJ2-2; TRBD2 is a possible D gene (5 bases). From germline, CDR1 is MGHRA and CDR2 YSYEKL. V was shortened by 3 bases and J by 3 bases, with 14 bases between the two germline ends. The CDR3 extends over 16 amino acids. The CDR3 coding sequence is TGCGCCAGCAGCCAGGTTCGTGGAGGCTACACCGGGGAGCTGTTTTTT. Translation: CASSQVRGGYTGELFF.

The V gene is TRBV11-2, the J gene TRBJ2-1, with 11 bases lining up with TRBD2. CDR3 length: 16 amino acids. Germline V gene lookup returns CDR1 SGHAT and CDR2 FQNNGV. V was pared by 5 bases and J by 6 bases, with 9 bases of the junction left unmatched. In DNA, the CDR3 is TGTGCCAGCAGCACCTATAGCGGGAGGGCCGGCAATGAGCAGTTCTTC. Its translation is CASSTYSGRAGNEQFF.

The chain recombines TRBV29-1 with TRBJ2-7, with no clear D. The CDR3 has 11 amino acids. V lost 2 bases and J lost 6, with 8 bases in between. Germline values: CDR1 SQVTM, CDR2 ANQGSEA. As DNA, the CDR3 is TGCAGCGTTGAAATGGGCAGCGAGCAGTACTTC. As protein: CSVEMGSEQYF.